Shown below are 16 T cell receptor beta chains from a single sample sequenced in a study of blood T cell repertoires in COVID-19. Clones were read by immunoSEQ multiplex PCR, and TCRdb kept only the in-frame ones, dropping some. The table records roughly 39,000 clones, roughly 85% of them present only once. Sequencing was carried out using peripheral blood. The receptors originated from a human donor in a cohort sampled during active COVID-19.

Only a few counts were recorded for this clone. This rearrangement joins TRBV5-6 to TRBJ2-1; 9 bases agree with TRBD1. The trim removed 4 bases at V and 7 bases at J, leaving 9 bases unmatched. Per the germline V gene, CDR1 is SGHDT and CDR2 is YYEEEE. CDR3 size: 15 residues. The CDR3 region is CASSHLGTGFNEQFF. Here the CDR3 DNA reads TGTGCCAGCAGCCACTTGGGGACAGGGTTTAATGAGCAGTTCTTC.

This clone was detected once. The CDR3 reads CASRISRVAGELFF. Written as DNA, the CDR3 is TGTGCCAGCAGGATTAGCAGGGTTGCCGGGGAGCTGTTTTTT. The rearrangement joins TRBV6-5 to TRBJ2-2, with D possibly being TRBD1 (5 bases). This CDR3 has 14 amino acids. CDR1 is MNHEY and CDR2 is SVGAGI in the germline V gene. The V gene lost 6 bases and the J gene lost 6 bases, with 14 bases spanning the gap.

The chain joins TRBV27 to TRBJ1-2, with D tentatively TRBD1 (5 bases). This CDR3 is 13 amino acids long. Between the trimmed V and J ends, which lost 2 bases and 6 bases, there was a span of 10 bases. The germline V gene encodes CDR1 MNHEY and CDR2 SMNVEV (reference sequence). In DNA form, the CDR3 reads TGTGCCAGCAGTTTAGGAACGGGGGATGGCTACACCTTC. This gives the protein CASSLGTGDGYTF.

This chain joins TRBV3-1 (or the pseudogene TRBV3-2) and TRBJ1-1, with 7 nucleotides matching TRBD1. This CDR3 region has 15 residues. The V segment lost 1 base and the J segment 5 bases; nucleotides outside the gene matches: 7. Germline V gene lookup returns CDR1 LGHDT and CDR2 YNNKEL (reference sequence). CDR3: CASSQGNQGVTEAFF. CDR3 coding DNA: TGTGCCAGCAGCCAAGGTAACCAGGGGGTGACTGAAGCTTTCTTT.

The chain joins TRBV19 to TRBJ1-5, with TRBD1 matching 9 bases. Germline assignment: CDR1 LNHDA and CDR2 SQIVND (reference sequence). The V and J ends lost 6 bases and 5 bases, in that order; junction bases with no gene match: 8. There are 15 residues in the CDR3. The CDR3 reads CASRPQGQGYQPQHF. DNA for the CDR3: TGTGCCAGTAGACCCCAGGGACAGGGTTATCAGCCCCAGCATTTT.

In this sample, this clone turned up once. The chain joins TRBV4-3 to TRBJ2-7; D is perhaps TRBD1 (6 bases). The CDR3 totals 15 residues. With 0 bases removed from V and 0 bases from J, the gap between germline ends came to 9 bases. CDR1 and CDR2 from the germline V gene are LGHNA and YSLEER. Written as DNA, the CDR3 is TGCGCCAGCAGCCAAGACTGGGGGCACTCCTACGAGCAGTACTTC. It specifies CASSQDWGHSYEQYF.

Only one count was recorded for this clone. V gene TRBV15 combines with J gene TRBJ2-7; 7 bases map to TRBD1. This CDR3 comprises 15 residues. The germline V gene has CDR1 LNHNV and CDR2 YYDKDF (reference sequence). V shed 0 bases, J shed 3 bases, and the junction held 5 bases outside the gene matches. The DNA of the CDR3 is TGTGCCACCAGCAGAGAGTGGACAGGCTTCTACGAGCAGTACTTC. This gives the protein CATSREWTGFYEQYF.

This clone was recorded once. The CDR3 coding sequence is TGCGCCAGCAGCTTGGGAGGACAGGGCAATTCACCCCTCCACTTT. Protein: CASSLGGQGNSPLHF. V usage is TRBV5-1 and J usage is TRBJ1-6; 8 bases map to TRBD1. CDR1 and CDR2 (germline): SGHRS, YFSETQ. Unmatched junction bases numbered 3, after V lost 0 bases and J lost 7 bases. This CDR3 contains 15 residues.

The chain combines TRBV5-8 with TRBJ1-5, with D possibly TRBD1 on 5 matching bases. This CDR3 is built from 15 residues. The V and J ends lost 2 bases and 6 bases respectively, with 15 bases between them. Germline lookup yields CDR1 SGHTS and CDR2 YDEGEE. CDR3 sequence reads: CASSFDFGGFQPQHF. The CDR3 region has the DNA TGTGCCAGCAGCTTCGACTTCGGGGGGTTTCAGCCCCAGCATTTT.

CDR3 loop: CASSPRQGDSYEQYF. The CDR3 nucleotides read TGTGCCAGCTCACCTCGACAGGGGGACTCCTACGAGCAGTACTTC. The chain joins TRBV18 to TRBJ2-7, with 9 positions matching TRBD1. Germline CDR1 and CDR2: KGHSH and LQKENI. Losses at the gene ends were 3 bases for V and 0 bases for J; bases not matched to a gene: 3. This CDR3 is 15 amino acids long.

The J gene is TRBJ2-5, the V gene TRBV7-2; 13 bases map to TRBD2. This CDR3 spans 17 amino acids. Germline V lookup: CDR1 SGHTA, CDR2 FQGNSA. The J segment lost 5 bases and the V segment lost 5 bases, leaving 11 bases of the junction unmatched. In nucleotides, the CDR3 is TGTGCCAGCAGCCCTTCACTAGCGGGAGGGCAGTGGGAGACCCAGTACTTC. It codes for CASSPSLAGGQWETQYF.

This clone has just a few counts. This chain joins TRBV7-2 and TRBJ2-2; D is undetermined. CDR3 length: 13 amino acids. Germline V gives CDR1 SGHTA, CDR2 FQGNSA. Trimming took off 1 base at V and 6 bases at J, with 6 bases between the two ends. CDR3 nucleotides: TGTGCCAGCAGCTTAGTCTATCCCGGGGAGCTGTTTTTT. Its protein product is CASSLVYPGELFF.

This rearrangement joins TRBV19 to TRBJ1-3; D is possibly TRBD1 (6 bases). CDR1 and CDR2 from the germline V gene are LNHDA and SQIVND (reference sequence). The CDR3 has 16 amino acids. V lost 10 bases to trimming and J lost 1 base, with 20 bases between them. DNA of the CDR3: TGTGCCACCCAGGGGAACAGGTTTCATTCTGGAAACACCATATATTTT. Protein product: CATQGNRFHSGNTIYF.

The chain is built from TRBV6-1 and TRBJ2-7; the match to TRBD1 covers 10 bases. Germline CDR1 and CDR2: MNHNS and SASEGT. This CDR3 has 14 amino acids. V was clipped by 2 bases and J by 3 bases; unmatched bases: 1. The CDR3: CASSEWDRGYEQYF. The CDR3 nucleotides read TGTGCCAGCAGTGAATGGGACAGGGGCTACGAGCAGTACTTC.

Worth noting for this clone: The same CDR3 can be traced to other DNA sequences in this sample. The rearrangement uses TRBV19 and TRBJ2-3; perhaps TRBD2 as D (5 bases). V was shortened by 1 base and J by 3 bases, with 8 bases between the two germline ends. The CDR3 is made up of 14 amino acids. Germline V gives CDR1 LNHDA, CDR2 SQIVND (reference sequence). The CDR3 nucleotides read TGTGCCAGTAGTATAGGAGGGCTGACAGATACGCAGTATTTT. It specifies CASSIGGLTDTQYF. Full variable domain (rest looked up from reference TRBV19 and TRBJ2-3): DGGITQSPKYLFRKEGQNVTLSCEQNLNHDAMYWYRQDPGQGLRLIYYSQIVNDFQKGDIAEGYSVSREKKESFPLTVTSAQKNPTAFYLCASSIGGLTDTQYFGPGTRLTVL.

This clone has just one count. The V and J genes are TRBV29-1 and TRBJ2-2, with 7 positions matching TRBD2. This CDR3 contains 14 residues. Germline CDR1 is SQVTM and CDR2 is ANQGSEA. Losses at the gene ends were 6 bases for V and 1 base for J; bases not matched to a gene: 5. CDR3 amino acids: CSVYGLENTGELFF. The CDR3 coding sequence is TGCAGCGTCTATGGACTAGAGAACACCGGGGAGCTGTTTTTT.